The clone carrying this T cell receptor (beta chain) occurred many times. Its specificity is unknown. Noted time point: sample taken at primary tumor resection. Trimming removed 5 bases at V and 1 base at J, with 11 bases between. This CDR3 spans 14 amino acids. These data originate in a study of spatial heterogeneity in lung cancer. Overall study context: Each distinct TCR and UMI combination averaged more than ten appearances in raw reads.

Each CDR3 protein is one row after TCRdb ran MiXCR on the 5' RACE reads. Counted here are roughly 10,000 distinct CDR3 sequences, 7.9% occurring once; the ten biggest clones make up about 22%. Study-level results: Alpha chains reached an estimated coverage of approximately 6.6% of tumor T cells, and beta chains 11% to 15%. Counts that tracked tumor mutation counts were those of expanded intratumoral alpha and beta TCRs. Expanded TCRs classified as ubiquitous or regional were counted, and these counts tracked ubiquitous and regional nonsynonymous mutations, respectively.

This sequence originates from a female donor with early-stage non-small cell lung cancer. The chain employs TRBV12-3 or TRBV12-4 and TRBJ1-1; D unclear. The specimen was lung tumor tissue, collected at surgery. The CDR3 DNA reads as TGTGCCAGCAGTCGCCGGGCCGCGAACACTGAAGCTTTCTTT. This gives the protein CASSRRAANTEAFF.